The present T cell receptor beta chain was sequenced within a study of identical twins. Trimming shortened V by 3 bases and J by 0 bases, and 11 bases separated the two germline ends. Germline CDR1 reads SGHTA; CDR2 reads FQGNSA. The CDR3 runs to 15 residues. As regards this clonotype: Its antigen is undetermined.

MiXCR, run by TCRdb on the 5' RACE reads, gives a single entry per CDR3 protein. Here the sample spans 210,000 or so distinct CDR3 sequences, 15% being singletons. Study results and limitations: Abundant cord blood beta clonotypes carried fewer insertions; memory repertoires showed none.

The sample was also linked to a second study, of T cells expressing NK-cell markers. As that study records: The TCR beta repertoires originated in sorted CD3+CD56+NKG2C+, CD3+CD56+NKG2C- and CD3+CD56-NKG2C+ T cells.

The source material was CD8+ T cells sorted from blood. The sequence came from a woman between 18 and 29 years old in good health. This chain links TRBV7-2 with TRBJ1-1; D is unresolved. CDR3 DNA: TGTGCCAGCAGCTTTGTCCTGTTCATGAACACTGAAGCTTTCTTT. Translating gives CASSFVLFMNTEAFF. Full variable domain (missing parts from reference TRBV7-2 and TRBJ1-1): GAGVSQSPSNKVTEKGKDVELRCDPISGHTALYWYRQSLGQGLEFLIYFQGNSAPDKSGLPSDRFSAERTGGSVSTLTIQRTQQEDSAVYLCASSFVLFMNTEAFFGQGTRLTVV.